The source of this T cell receptor beta chain is a study of shared clonotypes between healthy human individuals. The V gene end was trimmed by 4 bases and the J gene end by 4 bases; junction bases not matched to a gene: 11. Germline CDR1 and CDR2: SGHRS and YFSETQ. This CDR3 is 17 amino acids long. General study findings and limits: The study drew on few donors, limiting represented genetic and exposure-history diversity.

The assay was run at deep level. Method: immunoSEQ multiplex PCR; TCRdb's copy keeps in-frame clones and lacks some. The sample yields around 2.3 million clones, 90% to 96% seen once. As regards this clone: Its antigen is unidentified.

The clonotype comes from a man younger than 35 in good health. This chain links TRBV5-1 with TRBJ2-3; 11 nucleotides align to TRBD1. The sequenced sample was naive CD4+ T cells sorted from blood. The subset denotes: CD45RA+ positively selected. CDR3 protein: CASSPGTGGSSADTQYF. CDR3 DNA sequence: TGCGCCAGCAGCCCTGGGACAGGGGGTTCCTCGGCAGATACGCAGTATTTT.